This T cell receptor beta chain appears in the sequencing data of a study of blood T cell repertoires in COVID-19. This clone appeared once. Per the study methods: Nucleated cell counts were estimated from reference gene primer amplification. Clones were sequenced by immunoSEQ multiplex PCR, and TCRdb holds only the in-frame ones, with some missing. V, J and clone size were drawn from that table, and D and trimming were deduced from the DNA. The sample consists of hundreds of thousands of clones, more than 70% of them appearing once. Material: peripheral blood. This clonotype was sampled from a woman aged 60-75 years with COVID-19, enrolled during active disease.

CDR3 protein: CASSFGGGAGSYNEQFF. The CDR3 bases are TGTGCCAGCAGCTTCGGCGGGGGGGCAGGGTCCTACAATGAGCAGTTCTTC. V usage is TRBV5-4 and J usage is TRBJ2-1; 9 nucleotides line up with TRBD2. Per the germline V gene, CDR1 is SGHNT and CDR2 is YYREEE (reference sequence). There are 17 residues in the CDR3. V lost 2 bases and J lost 1; bases outside the gene matches: 7.